Here is one TCR beta chain with its context. These data are taken from a study of shared clonotypes between healthy human individuals. About the research overall: The study used three CD4 naive, three CD4 memory, two CD8 naive and one CD8 memory plate per donor.

The healthy adult donors were HIV-negative and reported no recent acute infections or vaccinations. The donors, all of them Caucasian adults, lived in Nashville, Tennessee. A CD45RA-negative memory subset and a CD45RA+ naive subset were separated from the CD4+ cells. Per the germline V gene, CDR1 is SGHNT and CDR2 is YENEEA. The V gene end was trimmed by 5 bases and the J gene end by 1 base; junction bases not matched to a gene: 7. The CDR3 length is 16 residues. The protocol was immunoSEQ multiplex PCR, while the TCRdb copy is restricted to in-frame clones and leaves out a portion. The repertoire includes 950,000 to 1,200,000 clones, 77% of them detected once, and about 0.89% sits in the top ten.

This chain links TRBV11-3 with TRBJ2-5, with TRBD2 matching 10 bases. The sequencing sample was made of memory CD4+ T cells from PBMCs. Subset meaning: CD45RA-negative fraction. This receptor was obtained from a young man in good health. Some clones in this sample may be carry-over from other donors' samples. As DNA, the CDR3 is TGTGCCAGCAGCCCGGGGACTAGCGCTCCCCAAGAGACCCAGTACTTC. Amino acids: CASSPGTSAPQETQYF.